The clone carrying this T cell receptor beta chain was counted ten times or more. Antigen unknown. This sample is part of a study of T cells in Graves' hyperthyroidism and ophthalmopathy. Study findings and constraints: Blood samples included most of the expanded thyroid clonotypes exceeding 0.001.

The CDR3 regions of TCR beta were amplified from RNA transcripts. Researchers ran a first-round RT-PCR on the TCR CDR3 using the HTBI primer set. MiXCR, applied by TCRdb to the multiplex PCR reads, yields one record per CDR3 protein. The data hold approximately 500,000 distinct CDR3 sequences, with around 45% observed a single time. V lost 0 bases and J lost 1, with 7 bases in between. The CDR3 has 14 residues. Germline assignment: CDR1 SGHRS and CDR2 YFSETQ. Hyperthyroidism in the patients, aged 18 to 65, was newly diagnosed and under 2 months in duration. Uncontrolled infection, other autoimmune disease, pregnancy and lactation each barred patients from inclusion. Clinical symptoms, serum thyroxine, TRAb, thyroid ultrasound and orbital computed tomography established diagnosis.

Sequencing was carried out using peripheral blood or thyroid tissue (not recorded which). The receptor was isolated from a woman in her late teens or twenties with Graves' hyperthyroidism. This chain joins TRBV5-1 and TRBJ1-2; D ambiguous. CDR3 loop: CASSLAGINYGYTF. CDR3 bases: TGCGCCAGCAGCTTGGCAGGAATTAACTATGGCTACACCTTC. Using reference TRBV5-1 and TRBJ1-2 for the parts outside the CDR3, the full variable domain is KAGVTQTPRYLIKTRGQQVTLSCSPISGHRSVSWYQQTPGQGLQFLFEYFSETQRNKGNFPGRFSGRQFSNSRSEMNVSTLELGDSALYLCASSLAGINYGYTFGSGTRLTVV.